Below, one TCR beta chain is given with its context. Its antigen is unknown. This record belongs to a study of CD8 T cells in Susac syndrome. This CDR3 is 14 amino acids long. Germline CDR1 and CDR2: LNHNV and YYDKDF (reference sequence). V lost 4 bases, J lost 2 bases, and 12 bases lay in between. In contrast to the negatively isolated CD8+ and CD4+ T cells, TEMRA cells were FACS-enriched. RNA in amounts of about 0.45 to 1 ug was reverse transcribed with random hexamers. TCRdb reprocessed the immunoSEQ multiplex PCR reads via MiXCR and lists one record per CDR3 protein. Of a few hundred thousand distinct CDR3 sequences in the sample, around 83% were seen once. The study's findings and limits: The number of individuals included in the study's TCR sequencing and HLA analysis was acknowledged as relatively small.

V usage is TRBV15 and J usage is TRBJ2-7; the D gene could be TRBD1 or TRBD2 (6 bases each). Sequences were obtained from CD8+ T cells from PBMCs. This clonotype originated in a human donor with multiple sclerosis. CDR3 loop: CATSKGGWTYEQYF. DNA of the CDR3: TGTGCCACCAGCAAAGGGGGGTGGACCTACGAGCAGTACTTC.